The present TCR beta chain was sequenced within a study of control samples from healthy donors and cancer patients. Only in-frame clones appear in the TCRdb table, and some are missing; sequencing was by immunoSEQ multiplex PCR. The repertoire has about 100,000 clones, more than 85% of them found once; the top ten carry under 20%. This clone was detected only once. Specimen: blood. This sequence originates from a woman between 50 and 59 years old in good health.

The CDR3 DNA follows: TGTGCCAGCTCTCAGGGACAGGGGTCCTATGGCTACACCTTC. This translates into CASSQGQGSYGYTF. This chain connects TRBV28 to TRBJ1-2; 10 positions match TRBD1. Trimming at V came to 8 bases and at J to 4 bases, leaving 7 bases not matched to a gene. The CDR3 has 14 amino acids. From germline, CDR1 is MDHEN and CDR2 SYDVKM.